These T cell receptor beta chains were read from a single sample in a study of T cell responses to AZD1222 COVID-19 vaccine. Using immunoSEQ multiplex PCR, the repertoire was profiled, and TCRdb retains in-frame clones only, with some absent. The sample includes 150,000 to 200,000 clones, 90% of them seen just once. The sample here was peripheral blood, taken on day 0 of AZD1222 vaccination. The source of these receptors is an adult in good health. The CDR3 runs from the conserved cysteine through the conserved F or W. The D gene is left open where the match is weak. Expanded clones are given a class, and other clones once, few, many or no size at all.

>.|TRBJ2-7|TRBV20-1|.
CSARGPHEQYF
TGCAGTGCTAGAGGTCCCCACGAGCAGTACTTC
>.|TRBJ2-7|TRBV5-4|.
CASSSGAKTAYEQYF
TGTGCCAGCAGCTCCGGGGCGAAGACGGCGTACGAGCAGTACTTC
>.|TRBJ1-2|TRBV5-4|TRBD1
CASSKVGQGIYGYTF
TGTGCCAGCAGCAAGGTGGGACAGGGGATCTATGGCTACACCTTC
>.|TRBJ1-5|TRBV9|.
CASAQPQHF
TGTGCCAGCGCCCAGCCCCAGCATTTT
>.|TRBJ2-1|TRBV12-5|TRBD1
CARRTGVEQFF
TGTGCTAGGCGGACAGGCGTCGAGCAGTTCTTC
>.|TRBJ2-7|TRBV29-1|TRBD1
CSVMGQSISYEQYF
TGCAGCGTTATGGGACAGTCTATATCCTACGAGCAGTACTTC
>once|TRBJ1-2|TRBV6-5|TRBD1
CASSGGQENYGYTF
TGTGCCAGCAGCGGAGGACAGGAGAACTATGGCTACACCTTC
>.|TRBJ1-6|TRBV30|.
CAWKNEGPMGSPLHF
TGTGCCTGGAAGAATGAGGGACCTATGGGTTCACCCCTCCACTTT
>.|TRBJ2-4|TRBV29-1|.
CSVLDPDSGNIQYF
TGCAGCGTCCTTGACCCGGACAGCGGAAACATTCAGTACTTC
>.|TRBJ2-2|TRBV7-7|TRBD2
CASSPIGLAGGNGELFF
TGTGCCAGCAGCCCCATCGGACTAGCGGGGGGCAACGGGGAGCTGTTTTTT
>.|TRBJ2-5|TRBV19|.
CASSSYQETQYF
TGTGCCAGTAGTAGTTACCAAGAGACCCAGTACTTC
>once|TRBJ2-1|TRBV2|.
CASSGGPRRDEQFF
TGTGCCAGCAGTGGAGGCCCTCGGCGAGATGAGCAGTTCTTC
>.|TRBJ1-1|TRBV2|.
CASSETLGNTEAFF
TGTGCCAGCAGTGAAACCCTAGGGAACACTGAAGCTTTCTTT
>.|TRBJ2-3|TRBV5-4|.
CASSSGPASTDTQYF
TGTGCCAGCAGCTCCGGACCCGCCAGCACAGATACGCAGTATTTT
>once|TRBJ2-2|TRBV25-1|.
CASSVGLTGELFF
TGTGCCAGCAGCGTTGGGCTAACCGGGGAGCTGTTTTTT
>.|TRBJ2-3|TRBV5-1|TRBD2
CATALGAGLTDTQYF
TGCGCCACAGCTCTTGGAGCGGGGCTCACAGATACGCAGTATTTT
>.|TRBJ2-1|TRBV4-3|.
CASSQGENEQFF
TGCGCCAGCAGCCAAGGAGAGAATGAGCAGTTCTTC
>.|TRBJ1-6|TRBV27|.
CASSTGPSPLHF
TGTGCCAGCAGCACAGGGCCTTCACCCCTCCACTTT
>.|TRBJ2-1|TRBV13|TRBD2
CASSSRGIAGLENEQFF
TGTGCCAGCAGCTCCAGGGGTATAGCGGGGTTGGAAAATGAGCAGTTCTTC
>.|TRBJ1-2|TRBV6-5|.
CASSYSISPRNYGYTF
TGTGCCAGCAGTTACTCGATATCGCCGAGGAACTATGGCTACACCTTC
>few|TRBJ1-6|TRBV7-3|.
CASSLTGQGYNSPLHF
TGTGCCAGCAGCTTAACAGGGCAGGGCTATAATTCACCCCTCCACTTT
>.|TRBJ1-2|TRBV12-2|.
CASRSALLYGYTF
TGTGCAAGTCGCTCGGCTTTACTCTATGGCTACACCTTC
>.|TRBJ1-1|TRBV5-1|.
CASSGSLHTEAFF
TGCGCCAGCAGCGGGAGCCTTCACACTGAAGCTTTCTTT
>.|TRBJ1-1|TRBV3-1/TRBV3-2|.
CASSQVLGGPEAFF
TGTGCCAGCAGCCAAGTTTTGGGGGGCCCTGAAGCTTTCTTT
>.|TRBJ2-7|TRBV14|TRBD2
CASSQTSGGSYEQYF
TGTGCCAGCAGTCAGACTAGCGGGGGTTCCTACGAGCAGTACTTC
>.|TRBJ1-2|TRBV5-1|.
CASSSGLNYGYTF
TGCGCCAGCAGTTCAGGCCTTAACTATGGCTACACCTTC
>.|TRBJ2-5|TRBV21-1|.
CASSKIQGMQETQYF
TGTGCCAGCAGCAAAATACAGGGAATGCAAGAGACCCAGTACTTC
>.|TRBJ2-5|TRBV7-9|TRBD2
CASRPTSGAQETQYF
TGTGCCAGCAGGCCGACTAGCGGGGCTCAAGAGACCCAGTACTTC
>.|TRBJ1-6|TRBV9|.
CASSEPTPGSPLHF
TGTGCCAGCAGCGAACCCACACCGGGGTCACCCCTCCACTTT
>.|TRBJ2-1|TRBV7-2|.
CASSPPPPGSYNEQFF
TGTGCCAGCAGCCCCCCCCCGCCCGGCTCCTACAATGAGCAGTTCTTC
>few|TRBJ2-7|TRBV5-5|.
CASSLVGRSYEQYF
TGTGCCAGCAGCTTGGTAGGCCGCTCCTACGAGCAGTACTTC
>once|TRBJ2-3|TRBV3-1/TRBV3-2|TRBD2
CASSQGGGAGDTQYF
TGTGCCAGCAGCCAAGGCGGGGGGGCTGGAGATACGCAGTATTTT
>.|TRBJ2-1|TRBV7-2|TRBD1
CASSLIRGTYNEQFF
TGTGCCAGCAGCTTAATCAGGGGGACCTACAATGAGCAGTTCTTC
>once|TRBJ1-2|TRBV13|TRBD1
CASSLGQGLEGYTF
TGTGCCAGCAGCTTGGGACAGGGGTTGGAAGGCTACACCTTC
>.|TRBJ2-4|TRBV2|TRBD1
CASAGTGPLAKNIQYF
TGTGCCAGCGCCGGGACAGGACCTCTAGCCAAAAACATTCAGTACTTC
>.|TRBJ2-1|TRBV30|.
CAWSTRGMSSYNEQFF
TGTGCCTGGAGTACCAGGGGAATGAGCTCCTACAATGAGCAGTTCTTC
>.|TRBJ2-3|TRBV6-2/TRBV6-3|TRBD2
CASSYGTSGGVDTQYF
TGTGCCAGCAGTTACGGGACTAGCGGGGGAGTGGATACGCAGTATTTT